Below are 29 T cell receptor beta chains sequenced from a single sample in a study of neurological immune-mediated disorders. Using its own MiXCR run on the 5' RACE reads, TCRdb lists one record per CDR3 protein. The top ten clones hold less than 25% of a sample with some 48,000 distinct CDR3 sequences, 10% of them seen once. Input material: PBMCs. The receptors were sampled from a woman aged 40 to 50 with HTLV-1-associated myelopathy (HAM/TSP).

This clonotype has ten or more counts. The V and J genes are TRBV30 and TRBJ2-7; D is uncertain. This CDR3 contains 14 residues. The V end was cut by 2 bases, the J end by 0 bases, with 11 bases between. In germline, CDR1 is GTSNPN, CDR2 SVGIG (reference sequence). The CDR3 loop reads CAWSFGESSYEQYF. CDR3 nucleotides: TGTGCCTGGAGTTTCGGAGAGAGCTCCTACGAGCAGTACTTC.

This clonotype was seen ten or more times. Here the CDR3 reads CASSYSHRETEAFF. The CDR3 bases are TGTGCCAGCAGTTACTCTCACAGGGAAACTGAAGCTTTCTTT. The gene calls are TRBV6-5 and TRBJ1-1; perhaps TRBD1 as D (6 bases). Trimming removed 0 bases from V and 5 bases from J, with 10 bases in between. The CDR3 spans 14 residues. Germline V gives CDR1 MNHEY, CDR2 SVGAGI.

This clonotype came up many times. The chain is built from TRBV3-1 and TRBJ1-2; TRBD1 matches 8 bases. With 4 bases clipped from V and 5 bases from J, the junction kept 18 bases outside the gene matches. CDR1 is LGHDT and CDR2 is YNNKEL in the germline V gene (reference sequence). This CDR3 region has 18 residues. CDR3 nucleotides: TGTGCCAGCAGCCCTGCGTTGTCCCGGGACAGGCTGTCTTATGGCTACACCTTC. It translates to CASSPALSRDRLSYGYTF.

This clonotype came up many times. This chain links TRBV7-8 with TRBJ2-3; tentatively, D is TRBD1 (6 bases). V was cut by 1 base and J by 2 bases, with 19 bases left in between. The germline gives CDR1 SGHVS, CDR2 FQNEAQ. This CDR3 has 18 amino acids. The CDR3 loop is CASSLGTAVERLTDTQYF. In DNA, the CDR3 is TGTGCCAGCAGCTTAGGGACAGCTGTTGAAAGGCTCACAGATACGCAGTATTTT.

The V gene is TRBV7-3, the J gene TRBJ2-7; no clear D gene. The CDR3 covers 13 residues. The germline V gene encodes CDR1 SGHTA and CDR2 FQGTGA. Trimming took off 3 bases at V and 2 bases at J, with 8 bases between the two ends. The CDR3 spells CASSLDRTYEQYF. CDR3 in DNA: TGTGCCAGCAGCTTGGACCGAACCTACGAGCAGTACTTC.

Many counts were recorded for this clonotype. The chain carries TRBV5-1 and TRBJ2-2; D gene unclear. Trimming removed 4 bases from V and 6 bases from J, with 10 bases in between. The CDR3 is 13 amino acids. Germline loops: CDR1 SGHRS, CDR2 YFSETQ. The CDR3 coding sequence is TGCGCCAGCAGCGTTGGACCCTCCGGGGAGCTGTTTTTT. Translated: CASSVGPSGELFF.

This clonotype has a count of ten or more. This sequence joins TRBV4-2 and TRBJ2-7; D remains ambiguous. Trimming took 1 base from V and 3 from J, leaving 10 bases between them. Per the germline V gene, CDR1 is LGHNA and CDR2 is YNFKEQ. This CDR3 region has 14 residues. This CDR3 reads CASSQGSQVYEQYF. Here the CDR3 DNA reads TGTGCCAGCAGCCAAGGATCACAAGTCTACGAGCAGTACTTC.

This clonotype was recorded at least ten times. This chain links TRBV5-1 with TRBJ1-1, with 9 bases that match TRBD1. Germline CDR1 is SGHRS and CDR2 is YFSETQ. With V trimmed by 4 bases and J by 4 bases, 5 bases remained unmatched. This CDR3 is built from 14 residues. The CDR3 reads CASSPGQGATEAFF. The CDR3 bases are TGCGCCAGCAGCCCGGGACAGGGTGCCACTGAAGCTTTCTTT.

This clonotype was detected many times. The genes are TRBV4-2 and TRBJ2-2; 12 nucleotides line up with TRBD1. CDR1 is LGHNA, CDR2 YNFKEQ, per germline. The CDR3 covers 17 residues. V lost 4 bases to trimming and J lost 7 bases; unmatched junction nucleotides: 10. The CDR3 reads CASSRSGTGGSSGELFF. DNA of the CDR3: TGTGCCAGCAGCCGATCCGGGACAGGGGGCTCGAGCGGGGAGCTGTTTTTT.

Many counts were recorded for this clonotype. The chain combines TRBV11-2 with TRBJ2-5, with D uncertain. The CDR3 spans 12 residues. The V end lost 0 bases, the J end lost 14 bases, and 13 bases lay between the germline ends. The germline V gene encodes CDR1 SGHAT and CDR2 FQNNGV. The CDR3 protein is CASSLELGLSYF. In DNA, the CDR3 is TGTGCCAGCAGCTTAGAGTTAGGATTGAGTTACTTC.

Ten or more counts support this clonotype. The V gene is TRBV4-3, the J gene TRBJ2-7; 9 bases agree with TRBD2. V lost 1 base and J lost 7; bases outside the gene matches: 11. The germline CDR1 and CDR2 sequences are LGHNA and YSLEER. The CDR3 contains 16 residues. The CDR3 DNA reads TGCGCCAGCAGCCAAGTCTCGGCGGGGGGGCTTAATGAGCAGTACTTC. Translating it yields CASSQVSAGGLNEQYF.

Many counts were recorded for this clonotype. The rearrangement uses TRBV10-3 and TRBJ2-5; TRBD2 might be the D (5 bases). Germline CDR1 and CDR2: ENHRY and SYGVKD. The CDR3 length is 12 residues. The V gene lost 8 bases and the J gene lost 5 bases, with 12 bases spanning the gap. This CDR3 is CAIAGVEETQYF. In DNA, the CDR3 is TGTGCCATCGCCGGGGTAGAGGAGACCCAGTACTTC.

This clonotype appeared many times. This chain connects TRBV25-1 to TRBJ1-2, with D hard to call. CDR3 size: 14 residues. Per the germline V gene, CDR1 is MGHDK and CDR2 is SYGVNS. Trimming cost V 5 bases and J 4 bases, with 14 bases left between them. The chain's CDR3 is CASSLPNALYGYTF. CDR3 nucleotide sequence: TGTGCCAGCAGTTTGCCCAACGCGCTCTATGGCTACACCTTC.

This clonotype was recorded at least ten times. This rearrangement joins TRBV4-1 to TRBJ2-7; D unclear. Germline V lookup: CDR1 MGHRA, CDR2 YSYEKL. Trimming pared 2 bases from V and 1 base from J, leaving 12 bases between. CDR3 length: 15 residues. Here the CDR3 DNA reads TGCGCCAGCAGCCAAAGGATGGGCATTTCCTACGAGCAGTACTTC. It translates to CASSQRMGISYEQYF.

The chain couples TRBV28 to TRBJ1-1; 7 bases are shared with TRBD1. The V gene end was trimmed by 7 bases and the J gene end by 1 base; junction bases not matched to a gene: 15. Germline assignment: CDR1 MDHEN and CDR2 SYDVKM. The CDR3 loop spans 17 amino acids. Here the CDR3 DNA reads TGTGCCAGCACCAGGGGGGCGGCTTATGGGGGGAACACTGAAGCTTTCTTT. Translated, it gives CASTRGAAYGGNTEAFF.

This clonotype was recorded many times. The rearrangement links TRBV5-1 to TRBJ1-1; tentative D call: TRBD1 (6 bases). The V gene's germline CDR1 is SGHRS and CDR2 YFSETQ. The CDR3 spans 14 residues. Trimming took 1 base from V and 0 from J, leaving 7 bases between them. CDR3 in amino acids: CASSLTGMNTEAFF. CDR3 DNA sequence: TGCGCCAGCAGCTTGACAGGGATGAACACTGAAGCTTTCTTT.

This clonotype was seen ten or more times. This rearrangement joins TRBV20-1 to TRBJ1-6, with TRBD1 identical over 7 bases. J gave up 9 bases and V 6 bases, and 14 bases lay outside the gene matches. There are 15 residues in the CDR3. Germline V CDR1 and CDR2: DFQATT, SNEGSKA (reference sequence). CDR3 in amino acids: CSARPGDSFTSPLHF. The DNA of the CDR3 is TGCAGTGCGAGACCGGGGGACAGCTTCACTTCACCCCTCCACTTT.

This chain joins TRBV7-7 and TRBJ2-5; 8 bases are a match to TRBD1. J was trimmed by 0 bases and V by 1 base; bases with no gene match: 1. The CDR3 has 15 amino acids. Per the germline V gene, CDR1 is SSHAT and CDR2 is FNYEAQ (reference sequence). The CDR3 DNA sequence: TGTGCCAGCAGCTTAGACAGGGGGTACCAAGAGACCCAGTACTTC. The encoded protein is CASSLDRGYQETQYF.

Comment on this clonotype: Given a much more abundant clone one base away, this may be a read error. The chain combines TRBV5-1 with TRBJ2-7; TRBD1 matches at 7 bases. V shed 3 bases, J shed 1 base, and the junction held 4 bases outside the gene matches. Germline CDR1 SGHRS, CDR2 YFSETQ. This CDR3 contains 14 residues. CDR3 in amino acids: CASSWTGCSYEQYF. CDR3 coding DNA: TGCGCCAGCAGCTGGACAGGTTGTTCCTACGAGCAGTACTTC.

This clonotype has a count of ten or more. The chain combines TRBV20-1 with TRBJ2-3; D possibly corresponds to TRBD2 (5 bases). The length of the CDR3 is 16 residues. Per germline, CDR1 DFQATT and CDR2 SNEGSKA (reference sequence). V was trimmed by 5 bases and J by 4 bases, leaving 22 bases between them. Here the CDR3 reads CSASTTSRRWADTQYF. CDR3 sequence (DNA): TGCAGTGCTTCGACTACATCGAGGAGGTGGGCAGATACGCAGTATTTT.

This clonotype was counted many times. The chain employs TRBV7-2 and TRBJ2-3, with D hard to call. V gave up 5 bases and J gave up 6 bases, with 12 bases separating them. The CDR3 contains 13 residues. Germline assignment: CDR1 SGHTA and CDR2 FQGNSA. In nucleotides, the CDR3 is TGTGCCAGCAGCGTTCCAAGCGTCGATACGCAGTATTTT. Protein: CASSVPSVDTQYF.

There are many counts of this clonotype. The chain uses TRBV24-1 and TRBJ2-2; possible D gene TRBD1, 7 bases. Trimming took 4 bases from V and 3 from J, leaving 8 bases between them. Germline V gives CDR1 KGHDR, CDR2 SFDVKD. The CDR3 is made up of 14 amino acids. The CDR3 reads CATSDRGDTGELFF. Here the CDR3 DNA reads TGTGCCACCAGTGACAGGGGGGACACCGGGGAGCTGTTTTTT.

This clonotype came up many times. The rearrangement joins TRBV7-6 to TRBJ2-7; 11 positions match TRBD2. Germline V gives CDR1 SGHVS, CDR2 FNYEAQ. Trimming cost V 3 bases and J 6 bases; bases outside gene matches: 10. This CDR3 contains 16 residues. The CDR3 nucleotides are TGTGCCAGCAGCTTGTTTTTAGCGGGGGGGAGGAGCGAGCAGTACTTC. Its protein product is CASSLFLAGGRSEQYF.

This clonotype occurred many times. The chain recombines TRBV30 with TRBJ1-5, with TRBD1 matching 10 bases. Germline V lookup: CDR1 GTSNPN, CDR2 SVGIG (reference sequence). Trimming took 8 bases from V and 1 from J; bases not matched to a gene: 2. The CDR3 runs to 13 residues. The CDR3, as DNA: TGTGCCGGGGACAGGGGAAGCAATCAGCCCCAGCATTTT. As protein: CAGDRGSNQPQHF. Complete variable domain (other parts from reference TRBV30 and TRBJ1-5): SQTIHQWPATLVQPVGSPLSLECTVEGTSNPNLYWYRQAAGRGLQLLFYSVGIGQISSEVPQNLSASRPQDRQFILSSKKLLLSDSGFYLCAGDRGSNQPQHFGDGTRLSIL.

This clonotype occurred many times. The gene calls are TRBV6-5 and TRBJ2-7; 7 nucleotides line up with TRBD2. The germline V gene has CDR1 MNHEY and CDR2 SVGAGI. The V and J ends lost 6 bases and 2 bases, in that order; junction bases with no gene match: 10. The CDR3 contains 15 residues. The CDR3 region is CASRAPHGGTYEQYF. CDR3 nucleotide sequence: TGTGCCAGCAGAGCCCCCCACGGGGGGACCTACGAGCAGTACTTC.

This clonotype was observed a handful of times. The V gene is TRBV4-2, the J gene TRBJ2-7; D is possibly TRBD1 (6 bases). Looked up from germline, CDR1 is LGHNA and CDR2 is YNFKEQ. The CDR3 contains 15 residues. V was clipped by 5 bases and J by 7 bases, with 21 bases between them. Here the CDR3 DNA reads TGTGCCAGCAGCTCCCCCACCGGGACACCGAGAGAGCAGTACTTC. Translated, it gives CASSSPTGTPREQYF.

In its sample, this clonotype was seen many times. The CDR3 nucleotides are TGTGCCAGCCCCCAAGAGACCCAGTACTTC. It specifies CASPQETQYF. V is TRBV27 and J is TRBJ2-5, with D unclear. Germline V gives CDR1 MNHEY, CDR2 SMNVEV (reference sequence). Trimming cost V 8 bases and J 1 base, with 2 bases left between them. The CDR3 is made up of 10 amino acids.

This clonotype was counted ten times or more. The rearrangement uses TRBV27 and TRBJ1-5; D unclear. In germline, CDR1 is MNHEY, CDR2 SMNVEV (reference sequence). Trimming left V 0 bases short and J 2 bases short, with 11 bases between. The CDR3 spans 16 residues. Written as DNA, the CDR3 is TGTGCCAGCAGTTTATCGAGGAACGGAGGCAATCAGCCCCAGCATTTT. Translated: CASSLSRNGGNQPQHF.

This clonotype was counted many times. The chain joins TRBV6-2 or TRBV6-3 to TRBJ2-7; D gene uncertain. Looked up from germline, CDR1 is MNHEY and CDR2 is SVGEGT. This CDR3 has 12 amino acids. V gave up 6 bases and J gave up 3 bases, with 9 bases separating them. As DNA, the CDR3 is TGTGCCAGCAGCCGTCTGAACTACGAGCAGTACTTC. Amino acids: CASSRLNYEQYF.